This T cell receptor (beta chain) comes out of a study of cytomegalovirus exposure and HLA in healthy donors. Study background: There were 117 million unique TCR beta sequences, drawn from roughly 200 million T cells, in an earlier analysis. Broader study findings: TCR beta V segments were, for the most part, productive about 87% or about 30% of the time in an earlier analysis. Follow-up analysis seemed to connect common viral pathogens with several of the most significant clusters identified.

As to this clone: The antigen remains unidentified.

The PCR had 60 Vbeta and 13 Jbeta primers. The data were produced by immunoSEQ multiplex PCR, yet TCRdb's version contains in-frame clones alone and is incomplete. The data hold 150,000 to 200,000 clones, with about three quarters observed a single time. This clonotype originated in a female donor in good health and CMV-seronegative. The sequencing sample was made of PBMCs.

The CDR3 DNA sequence: TGTGCCAGCAGCTTAGCCTGGGACAGGGGGCAGGGTGGCTACACCTTC. Protein sequence: CASSLAWDRGQGGYTF. V gene TRBV7-2 combines with J gene TRBJ1-2, with 12 bases identical to TRBD1. V dropped 0 bases and J dropped 7; count of bases not matched to a gene: 6. The germline V gene has CDR1 SGHTA and CDR2 FQGNSA. The CDR3 has 16 residues.